These 23 T cell receptor beta chains originate from one sample sequenced in a study of blood T cell repertoires in COVID-19. The protocol was immunoSEQ multiplex PCR, while the TCRdb copy is restricted to in-frame clones and leaves out a portion. The table lists some 170,000 clones, 70% to 90% of them singletons. The sequencing sample was made of peripheral blood. These receptors were obtained from a human donor in a cohort sampled during active COVID-19.

V gene TRBV6-2 or TRBV6-3 combines with J gene TRBJ1-1, with 7 bases lining up with TRBD1. There are 13 residues in the CDR3. Trimming cost V 6 bases and J 7 bases; bases outside gene matches: 8. Germline CDR1 is MNHEY and CDR2 is SVGEGT. CDR3: CASSQTGHVEAFF. CDR3 DNA sequence: TGTGCCAGCAGCCAGACAGGGCATGTTGAAGCTTTCTTT.

The table lists this clone with a few counts. The chain employs TRBV5-1 and TRBJ2-2; no definite D call. The CDR3 loop spans 15 amino acids. Per the germline V gene, CDR1 is SGHRS and CDR2 is YFSETQ. V lost 0 bases to trimming and J lost 1 base, with 7 bases between them. The CDR3 region is CASSLVSGNTGELFF. The DNA of the CDR3 is TGCGCCAGCAGCTTGGTTTCAGGGAACACCGGGGAGCTGTTTTTT.

The chain combines TRBV7-2 with TRBJ2-1, with D perhaps matching TRBD2 (6 bases). This CDR3 has 16 residues. Germline values: CDR1 SGHTA, CDR2 FQGNSA. V lost 7 bases to trimming and J lost 5 bases, with 21 bases between them. In DNA, the CDR3 is TGTGCCAGCAACCCCCGCCTGGCTAGCGCCAACAATGAGCAGTTCTTC. Residues: CASNPRLASANNEQFF.

The count of this clone is one. The chain recombines TRBV6-2 or TRBV6-3 with TRBJ2-3, with 9 bases identical to TRBD2. Germline lookup yields CDR1 MNHEY and CDR2 SVGEGT. This CDR3 contains 16 residues. V trimming: 0 bases; J trimming: 6 bases; junction bases outside the gene matches: 7. CDR3 amino acids: CASSYSLAGRRDTQYF. The CDR3 region has the DNA TGTGCCAGCAGTTACTCTCTAGCGGGGAGGCGCGATACGCAGTATTTT.

The chain uses TRBV9 and TRBJ2-3, with 9 nucleotides matching TRBD1. V shed 8 bases, J shed 0 bases, and the junction held 10 bases outside the gene matches. CDR1 is SGDLS and CDR2 is YYNGEE in the germline V gene. This CDR3 is built from 16 residues. CDR3 protein: CASTTWGTGSTDTQYF. The CDR3 bases are TGTGCCAGTACCACATGGGGGACAGGGAGCACAGATACGCAGTATTTT.

The chain is built from TRBV19 and TRBJ1-1; 8 nucleotides match TRBD1. The CDR3 extends over 14 amino acids. CDR1 LNHDA and CDR2 SQIVND come from the germline V gene (reference sequence). V was pared by 3 bases and J by 3 bases, with 3 bases of the junction left unmatched. The CDR3 nucleotides read TGTGCCAGTAGTATGTCAGGGGGCTACACTGAAGCTTTCTTT. This codes for CASSMSGGYTEAFF.

The table lists this clone with a count of one. At one end, the junction sequence differs from germline, possibly due to a read error. The chain has TRBV6-5 and TRBJ2-7; TRBD1 aligns across 8 bases. This CDR3 has 15 amino acids. Germline CDR1 MNHEY, CDR2 SVGAGI. Written as DNA, the CDR3 is TGTGCCAGCAGTCACTCTATGGACAGGGCTCACGAGCAGTACTTC. Translation: CASSHSMDRAHEQYF.

V gene TRBV7-2 combines with J gene TRBJ1-2; D not resolved. The CDR3 runs 14 residues. Germline V CDR1 and CDR2: SGHTA, FQGNSA. Between the trimmed V and J ends, which lost 4 bases and 4 bases, there was a span of 13 bases. CDR3 in DNA: TGTGCCAGCAGCTCCCGTGTGGCCCCCTATGGCTACACCTTC. Translated, it gives CASSSRVAPYGYTF. The complete variable domain, with remaining parts taken from reference TRBV7-2 and TRBJ1-2, reads GAGVSQSPSNKVTEKGKDVELRCDPISGHTALYWYRQSLGQGLEFLIYFQGNSAPDKSGLPSDRFSAERTGGSVSTLTIQRTQQEDSAVYLCASSSRVAPYGYTFGSGTRLTVV.

This clone was counted between two and nine times. The rearrangement links TRBV4-3 to TRBJ2-1, with 11 bases matching TRBD2. The CDR3 has 15 amino acids. Germline trimming cut 4 bases from V and 7 bases from J; bases unmatched to any gene: 6. In germline, CDR1 is LGHNA, CDR2 YSLEER. CDR3 sequence reads: CASSRNSGGANEQFF. CDR3 nucleotide sequence: TGCGCCAGCAGCCGCAATAGCGGGGGGGCAAATGAGCAGTTCTTC.

CDR3 nucleotide sequence: TGCGCCAGCAGTAGGGGTATTGGATACGAGCAGTACTTC. Protein sequence: CASSRGIGYEQYF. This chain connects TRBV10-1 to TRBJ2-7; D may be TRBD1 (5 bases). There are 13 residues in the CDR3. The V gene's germline CDR1 is WNHNN and CDR2 SYGVQD (reference sequence). Trimming removed 5 bases at V and 4 bases at J, with 12 bases between.

The chain combines TRBV6-2 or TRBV6-3 with TRBJ2-7; 13 bases are a match to TRBD2. J lost 6 bases, V lost 6 bases, and 8 bases had no gene match. This CDR3 comprises 15 residues. Germline-derived CDR1 and CDR2 are MNHEY and SVGEGT. In DNA, the CDR3 is TGTGCCAGCAGCGAACTAGCGGGAGGGCCTAGCGAGCAGTACTTC. It encodes CASSELAGGPSEQYF.

Only one count was recorded for this clone. This CDR3 is CASSSTSPGELFF. CDR3 bases: TGTGCCAGCAGTTCCACTAGCCCCGGGGAGCTGTTTTTT. This chain connects TRBV6-6 to TRBJ2-2; weak D call: TRBD2 (6 bases). In germline, CDR1 is MNHNY, CDR2 SVGAGI (reference sequence). CDR3 length: 13 residues. The V gene lost 4 bases and the J gene lost 6 bases, with 9 bases spanning the gap.

The V call is TRBV28, the J call TRBJ1-1; D ambiguous. Per the germline V gene, CDR1 is MDHEN and CDR2 is SYDVKM. The CDR3 loop spans 11 amino acids. Trimming cost V 3 bases and J 7 bases, with 6 bases left between them. CDR3 nucleotides: TGTGCCAGCAGTTTTGAGGTTGAAGCTTTCTTT. This gives the protein CASSFEVEAFF.

This clone was detected only a few times. DNA for the CDR3: TGTGCCAGCAGCTCAACTAGCGGGGCCACAGATACGCAGTATTTT. It yields the protein CASSSTSGATDTQYF. The chain carries TRBV7-8 and TRBJ2-3, with 10 bases identical to TRBD2. The CDR3 consists of 15 residues. J was trimmed by 2 bases and V by 4 bases; bases with no gene match: 3. Germline V lookup: CDR1 SGHVS, CDR2 FQNEAQ.

J is TRBJ1-1 and V is TRBV7-9; D might be TRBD1 (6 bases). The V end was cut by 5 bases, the J end by 1 base, with 11 bases between. This CDR3 region has 14 residues. Germline loops: CDR1 SEHNR, CDR2 FQNEAQ (reference sequence). In DNA form, the CDR3 reads TGTGCCAGCAGCATGGACAGATCGAACACTGAAGCTTTCTTT. Translated, it gives CASSMDRSNTEAFF. The full variable domain, its missing parts supplied by reference TRBV7-9 and TRBJ1-1, is DTGVSQNPRHKITKRGQNVTFRCDPISEHNRLYWYRQTLGQGPEFLTYFQNEAQLEKSRLLSDRFSAERPKGSFSTLEIQRTEQGDSAMYLCASSMDRSNTEAFFGQGTRLTVV.

The chain couples TRBV27 to TRBJ2-7, with 11 bases that match TRBD1. The CDR3 runs 15 residues. The V gene end was trimmed by 5 bases and the J gene end by 4 bases; junction bases not matched to a gene: 7. Germline V gene sequence: CDR1 MNHEY, CDR2 SMNVEV (reference sequence). CDR3 DNA: TGTGCCAGCAGTGACACCGGGACAGGGGGATACGAGCAGTACTTC. Amino acid sequence: CASSDTGTGGYEQYF.

CDR3 protein: CASRDQGNTEAFF. The CDR3 DNA is TGCGCCAGCAGGGACCAGGGTAACACTGAAGCTTTCTTT. The genes are TRBV5-1 and TRBJ1-1, with a weak D call TRBD1 (5 bases). The V gene lost 5 bases and the J gene lost 2 bases, with 10 bases spanning the gap. The CDR3 sequence is 13 residues long. Germline loops: CDR1 SGHRS, CDR2 YFSETQ.

The rearrangement joins TRBV14 to TRBJ2-7; 9 positions agree with TRBD1. The CDR3 runs 16 residues. Losses at the gene ends were 4 bases for V and 3 bases for J; bases not matched to a gene: 10. The germline V gene has CDR1 SGHDN and CDR2 FVKESK. This CDR3 is CASSPSRDRAIYEQYF. The CDR3 DNA is TGTGCCAGCAGCCCGAGTCGGGACAGGGCAATCTACGAGCAGTACTTC.

The rearrangement joins TRBV5-1 to TRBJ2-3, with 10 bases matching TRBD1. Germline V lookup: CDR1 SGHRS, CDR2 YFSETQ. Trimming took 4 bases from V and 6 from J; bases not matched to a gene: 5. CDR3 length equals 14 residues. CDR3 bases: TGCGCCAGCAGCGTGGGACAGGGGAAGGATACGCAGTATTTT. This encodes CASSVGQGKDTQYF.

This clone appeared a single time. The V and J genes are TRBV19 and TRBJ1-1; D is unresolved. The CDR3 sequence is 13 residues long. The V end lost 3 bases, the J end lost 4 bases, and 9 bases lay between the germline ends. Germline CDR1 reads LNHDA; CDR2 reads SQIVND (reference sequence). The CDR3 sequence: CASSMQVGTEAFF. The CDR3 nucleotides read TGTGCCAGTAGTATGCAGGTAGGCACTGAAGCTTTCTTT.

This rearrangement joins TRBV27 to TRBJ1-6, with 11 bases aligning to TRBD1. V was pared by 4 bases and J by 10 bases, with 6 bases of the junction left unmatched. CDR1 and CDR2 (germline): MNHEY, SMNVEV (reference sequence). The CDR3 runs to 15 residues. This chain's CDR3 is CASSSPGQGESPLHF. The CDR3 nucleotides are TGTGCCAGCAGTTCCCCGGGACAGGGGGAATCACCCCTCCACTTT.

V is TRBV4-1 and J is TRBJ2-1, with 10 bases that match TRBD2. CDR3 size: 16 residues. J was trimmed by 5 bases and V by 5 bases; bases with no gene match: 9. Germline V lookup: CDR1 MGHRA, CDR2 YSYEKL. DNA for the CDR3: TGCGCCAGCAGCGGGGAGCGGGGGGGCCTCAACAATGAGCAGTTCTTC. Translating gives CASSGERGGLNNEQFF.

This rearrangement joins TRBV7-2 to TRBJ1-1; D is uncertain. In germline, CDR1 is SGHTA, CDR2 FQGNSA. This CDR3 spans 15 amino acids. V lost 1 base and J lost 0, with 9 bases in between. The CDR3 loop reads CASSLERTVNTEAFF. In DNA, the CDR3 is TGTGCCAGCAGCTTAGAACGAACGGTGAACACTGAAGCTTTCTTT.